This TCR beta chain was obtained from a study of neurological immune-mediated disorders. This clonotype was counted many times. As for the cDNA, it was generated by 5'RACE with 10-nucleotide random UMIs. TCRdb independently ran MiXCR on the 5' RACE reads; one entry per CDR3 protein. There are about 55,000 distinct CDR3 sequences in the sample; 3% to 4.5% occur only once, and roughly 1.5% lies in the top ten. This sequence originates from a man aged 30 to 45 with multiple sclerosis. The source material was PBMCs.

The CDR3 spells CAIGGGSYNEQFF. The CDR3 DNA is TGTGCCATTGGCGGGGGTTCCTACAATGAGCAGTTCTTC. The chain couples TRBV6-6 to TRBJ2-1, with TRBD2 matching 7 bases. This CDR3 region has 13 residues. The junction had 4 bases not matched to a gene; V was cut back by 10 bases and J by 1 base. The germline V gene encodes CDR1 MNHNY and CDR2 SVGAGI (reference sequence).